The entry below describes one T cell receptor beta chain. Per the original data handling: Estimation of nucleated cell counts relied on the amplification of reference gene primers. Sequencing was performed with immunoSEQ multiplex PCR; in TCRdb, only in-frame clones are kept and a portion is missing. That table is the source of V, J and clone size, and D and trimming were worked out from the DNA. Of about 280,000 clones listed, 91% were seen once; the top ten hold approximately 3%. These data are taken from a study of blood T cell repertoires in COVID-19. Across the whole study: Donors in the United States, Italy and Spain gave samples during acute or convalescent COVID-19. Nucleic acid was either cDNA or gDNA, and it came from T cells, B-cell-depleted T cells, or PBMCs.

Recruits, aged about 18 to 95 years, lived in roughly 22 US areas. V gave up 8 bases and J gave up 4 bases; unmatched junction bases: 5. The CDR3 extends over 12 amino acids. Germline CDR1 reads MDHEN; CDR2 reads SYDVKM. The source is a man aged 35-49 years who had been exposed to COVID-19. This chain uses TRBV28 with TRBJ2-7, with 7 bases that match TRBD2. Sequenced sample: PBMCs or T cells enriched from blood (not recorded which). The CDR3 region is CASCLLAYEQYF. CDR3 DNA: TGTGCCAGCTGTCTACTAGCGTACGAGCAGTACTTC.